This passage covers 23 T cell receptor beta chains from one sample sequenced in a study of blood T cell repertoires in COVID-19. Assay: immunoSEQ multiplex PCR; the TCRdb copy retains only in-frame clones and omits some. The sample yields 250,000 or so clones, 87% seen once. The specimen was PBMCs or T cells enriched from blood (not recorded which). The receptors here all came from a woman aged 25-40 years with acute COVID-19.

The CDR3 coding sequence is TGTGCCAGCAGCCAGACCCTCAGGGGCGAACTGTTTTTT. Translation: CASSQTLRGELFF. This chain connects TRBV3-1 (or the pseudogene TRBV3-2) to TRBJ1-4, with a weak D call TRBD1 (6 bases). CDR1 and CDR2 from the germline V gene are LGHDT and YNNKEL (reference sequence). Between the trimmed V and J ends, which lost 3 bases and 12 bases, there was a span of 14 bases. The CDR3 consists of 13 residues.

This rearrangement joins TRBV3-1 (or the pseudogene TRBV3-2) to TRBJ1-2; D remains ambiguous. V lost 0 bases to trimming and J lost 8 bases, with 19 bases between them. CDR1 is LGHDT, CDR2 YNNKEL, per germline (reference sequence). The CDR3 loop spans 16 amino acids. CDR3 sequence reads: CASSQDSFGSGFGYTF. In DNA, the CDR3 is TGTGCCAGCAGCCAAGATTCGTTTGGCAGCGGATTCGGCTACACCTTC.

As DNA, the CDR3 is TGCGCCAGCAGGACAGTCGTACTAGCCAAAAACATTCAGTACTTC. This gives the protein CASRTVVLAKNIQYF. This rearrangement joins TRBV4-1 to TRBJ2-4; weak D call: TRBD1 (5 bases). The germline V gene has CDR1 MGHRA and CDR2 YSYEKL. The CDR3 sequence is 15 residues long. V was pared by 6 bases and J by 0 bases, with 12 bases between.

The chain carries TRBV7-6 and TRBJ1-6; TRBD1 matches 9 bases. With V trimmed by 1 base and J by 0 bases, 10 bases remained unmatched. Germline-derived CDR1 and CDR2 are SGHVS and FNYEAQ. The CDR3 contains 20 residues. CDR3 nucleotide sequence: TGTGCCAGCAGCTTAGTACCGGGACAGGGAGAAGGCTCCTATAATTCACCCCTCCACTTT. Translated: CASSLVPGQGEGSYNSPLHF.

V gene TRBV7-2 combines with J gene TRBJ1-1; D unclear. This CDR3 comprises 15 residues. V lost 2 bases to trimming and J lost 1 base, with 11 bases between them. Germline V CDR1 and CDR2: SGHTA, FQGNSA. The CDR3 coding sequence is TGTGCCAGCAGCTTATTCTCAGGCTCGAACACTGAAGCTTTCTTT. As protein: CASSLFSGSNTEAFF.

The V gene is TRBV29-1, the J gene TRBJ2-2; 9 bases agree with TRBD1. Trimming at V came to 5 bases and at J to 3 bases, leaving 7 bases not matched to a gene. The CDR3 runs 15 residues. Germline V lookup: CDR1 SQVTM, CDR2 ANQGSEA. This CDR3 is CSVLSGQGDTGELFF. The CDR3 DNA sequence: TGCAGCGTTTTATCGGGACAGGGAGACACCGGGGAGCTGTTTTTT.

The genes are TRBV5-1 and TRBJ1-4; tentatively, D is TRBD1 (5 bases). The CDR3 has 14 residues. Per germline, CDR1 SGHRS and CDR2 YFSETQ. V was cut by 2 bases and J by 3 bases, with 8 bases left in between. The CDR3 DNA reads as TGCGCCAGCAGCTTACGACAGCCTAATGAAAAACTGTTTTTT. Translation: CASSLRQPNEKLFF.

J is TRBJ1-2 and V is TRBV7-8, with D uncertain. The CDR3 runs 18 residues. CDR1 is SGHVS and CDR2 is FQNEAQ in the germline V gene. V was cut by 1 base and J by 0 bases, with 18 bases left in between. CDR3 loop: CASSLGRRRTPSNYGYTF. CDR3 nucleotide sequence: TGTGCCAGCAGCTTAGGGAGGCGCAGGACCCCCTCTAACTATGGCTACACCTTC.

In its sample, this clone was seen once. This chain uses TRBV19 with TRBJ2-2, with 12 bases lining up with TRBD2. The CDR3 is 19 residues long. Germline V gives CDR1 LNHDA, CDR2 SQIVND (reference sequence). Trimming cost V 3 bases and J 4 bases; bases outside gene matches: 12. The CDR3 loop reads CASSITGLAGQAFTGELFF. For the CDR3, the DNA is TGTGCCAGTAGTATTACAGGACTAGCGGGACAAGCTTTCACCGGGGAGCTGTTTTTT.

This clone was seen once. The V call is TRBV29-1, the J call TRBJ2-6; 7 bases fit TRBD1. V lost 3 bases to trimming and J lost 1 base; unmatched junction nucleotides: 9. The germline V gene encodes CDR1 SQVTM and CDR2 ANQGSEA. CDR3 length equals 17 residues. Here the CDR3 reads CSVDNRDSPSGANVLTF. CDR3 coding DNA: TGCAGCGTTGATAACCGGGACAGCCCTTCTGGGGCCAACGTCCTGACTTTC.

V gene TRBV27 combines with J gene TRBJ2-2; no clear D. The germline V gene has CDR1 MNHEY and CDR2 SMNVEV (reference sequence). This CDR3 region has 13 residues. Trimming took off 5 bases at V and 2 bases at J, with 6 bases between the two ends. The CDR3, as DNA: TGTGCCAGCAGTCCAACTAACACCGGGGAGCTGTTTTTT. Amino acids: CASSPTNTGELFF.

V usage is TRBV13 and J usage is TRBJ2-1; D remains ambiguous. V was clipped by 0 bases and J by 4 bases, with 10 bases between them. CDR3 length: 15 amino acids. Germline V gene lookup returns CDR1 PRHDT and CDR2 FYEKMQ (reference sequence). CDR3 in amino acids: CASSLGPGRYNEQFF. The CDR3 DNA sequence: TGTGCCAGCAGCTTAGGCCCCGGCAGGTACAATGAGCAGTTCTTC.

The chain is built from TRBV5-1 and TRBJ2-1; D might be TRBD1 (5 bases). The V end was cut by 0 bases, the J end by 7 bases, with 11 bases between. Germline V gene lookup returns CDR1 SGHRS and CDR2 YFSETQ. This CDR3 is 14 amino acids long. The CDR3, as DNA: TGCGCCAGCAGCTTGGCCAGGGAAACTAATGAGCAGTTCTTC. It specifies CASSLARETNEQFF.

As concerns this clone: The junction departs from germline at one end; a sequencing error may be responsible. The genes are TRBV7-7 and TRBJ2-2; D might be TRBD2 (6 bases). The CDR3 covers 16 residues. The germline V gene has CDR1 SSHAT and CDR2 FNYEAQ (reference sequence). The CDR3 reads CASSPGTSLGTGELFF. DNA for the CDR3: TGTGCTAGCAGCCCGGGGACTTCATTAGGGACCGGGGAGCTGTTTTTT.

This chain links TRBV24-1 with TRBJ2-2; TRBD2 is a possible D gene (5 bases). The CDR3 sequence is 18 residues long. Germline V gene data show CDR1 as KGHDR and CDR2 as SFDVKD. Between the trimmed V and J ends, which lost 2 bases and 3 bases, there was a span of 18 bases. CDR3 in amino acids: CATSDSGQDGMYTGELFF. CDR3 in DNA: TGTGCCACCAGTGATTCTGGCCAGGACGGGATGTACACCGGGGAGCTGTTTTTT.

The genes are TRBV3-1 (or the pseudogene TRBV3-2) and TRBJ1-1; D is ambiguous. This CDR3 spans 12 amino acids. V lost 0 bases and J lost 9, with 8 bases in between. The germline V gene encodes CDR1 LGHDT and CDR2 YNNKEL (reference sequence). The CDR3 nucleotides are TGTGCCAGCAGCCAAGACCCTTATCAAGCTTTCTTT. This translates into CASSQDPYQAFF.

The chain carries TRBV7-9 and TRBJ1-5; tentative D call: TRBD1 (5 bases). Deletions cut 3 bases from V and 0 bases from J, with 12 bases between. The CDR3 has 16 residues. Looked up from germline, CDR1 is SEHNR and CDR2 is FQNEAQ (reference sequence). This CDR3 is CASSLGDWYSNQPQHF. The DNA for the CDR3 is TGTGCCAGCAGCTTGGGGGACTGGTATAGCAATCAGCCCCAGCATTTT.

The chain joins TRBV5-1 to TRBJ2-1, with D possibly matching TRBD2 (6 bases). The CDR3 sequence is 13 residues long. CDR1 and CDR2 (germline): SGHRS, YFSETQ. Trimming left V 4 bases short and J 8 bases short, with 13 bases between. CDR3 sequence reads: CASSGGDLYEQFF. For the CDR3, the DNA is TGCGCCAGCAGCGGAGGGGATCTATATGAGCAGTTCTTC.

V and J are TRBV27 and TRBJ2-5; 9 bases are a match to TRBD1. Losses at the gene ends were 6 bases for V and 4 bases for J; bases not matched to a gene: 6. The germline V gene has CDR1 MNHEY and CDR2 SMNVEV (reference sequence). The CDR3 is 14 residues long. CDR3 bases: TGTGCCAGCAGGGAACAGGGGGCCGGAGAGACCCAGTACTTC. Translated: CASREQGAGETQYF.

This clone was recorded a few times. The chain is built from TRBV3-1 (or the pseudogene TRBV3-2) and TRBJ2-5; D may be TRBD1 (6 bases). Looked up from germline, CDR1 is LGHDT and CDR2 is YNNKEL (reference sequence). CDR3 size: 14 residues. V was clipped by 0 bases and J by 3 bases, with 8 bases between them. This CDR3 reads CASSQEGTKETQYF. CDR3 nucleotides: TGTGCCAGCAGCCAAGAGGGGACAAAAGAGACCCAGTACTTC.

The chain employs TRBV19 and TRBJ2-3; the match to TRBD2 covers 15 bases. The CDR3 contains 18 residues. V was pared by 5 bases and J by 5 bases, with 11 bases of the junction left unmatched. Germline lookup yields CDR1 LNHDA and CDR2 SQIVND (reference sequence). The CDR3 DNA sequence: TGTGCCAGTAGTTCAACAGGGACTAGCGGGGGGTACGTAGATACGCAGTATTTT. It specifies CASSSTGTSGGYVDTQYF.

The gene calls are TRBV3-1 (or the pseudogene TRBV3-2) and TRBJ1-5; TRBD1 might be the D (5 bases). Germline V gene data show CDR1 as LGHDT and CDR2 as YNNKEL (reference sequence). The CDR3 has 16 amino acids. The V gene lost 4 bases and the J gene lost 7 bases, with 20 bases spanning the gap. The CDR3 loop reads CASSPSGGEIGQPQHF. CDR3 DNA sequence: TGTGCCAGCAGCCCCTCGGGAGGGGAGATTGGGCAGCCCCAGCATTTT.

This clone was seen once. The CDR3 region has the DNA TGTGCCAGCAGTTTTAGTGTTTACAATGAGCAGTTCTTC. Translating it yields CASSFSVYNEQFF. The rearrangement links TRBV12-3 or TRBV12-4 to TRBJ2-1; no firm D call. The CDR3 consists of 13 residues. Trimming cost V 3 bases and J 4 bases, with 7 bases left between them.